Sequencing of this T cell receptor (gamma chain) was carried out in a study of Vδ1+ human thymocytes. Regarding this clone: Its specificity is unknown.

Overall study findings and caveats: About 20% of thymic delta-chain sequences were Vdelta2, with few Vdelta3, unlike blood Vdelta1+ controls. Highly polyclonal TRG and TRD repertoires with Gaussian CDR3 length distributions appeared in thymus. Donors shared many TRG clonotypes but few TRD clonotypes.

Extracted RNA was reverse transcribed into cDNA. Pooled V-gene forward primers with one constant-region reverse primer generated the CDR3 amplicons by multiplex PCR. TCRdb used CATT to re-call clones from the multiplex PCR reads. Of about 36,000 gamma-chain clones in the sample, around 20% were seen once. This CDR3 region has 14 residues. V trimming: 0 bases; J trimming: 8 bases; junction bases outside the gene matches: 10. The germline gives CDR1 EGSTGY, CDR2 YDSYTSSV. Input material: Vdelta1+ gamma-delta thymocytes from the thymus. Noted subset: FACS-sorted CD3+ TCRalphabeta- TCRVdelta1+ TCRVdelta2- thymocytes. J is TRGJ1 or TRGJ2 and V is TRGV4. This TCR came from a girl under three years old who had congenital heart surgery. This CDR3 is CATWDGKFHHKKLF. The CDR3 nucleotides are TGTGCCACCTGGGATGGGAAATTTCATCATAAGAAACTCTTT.